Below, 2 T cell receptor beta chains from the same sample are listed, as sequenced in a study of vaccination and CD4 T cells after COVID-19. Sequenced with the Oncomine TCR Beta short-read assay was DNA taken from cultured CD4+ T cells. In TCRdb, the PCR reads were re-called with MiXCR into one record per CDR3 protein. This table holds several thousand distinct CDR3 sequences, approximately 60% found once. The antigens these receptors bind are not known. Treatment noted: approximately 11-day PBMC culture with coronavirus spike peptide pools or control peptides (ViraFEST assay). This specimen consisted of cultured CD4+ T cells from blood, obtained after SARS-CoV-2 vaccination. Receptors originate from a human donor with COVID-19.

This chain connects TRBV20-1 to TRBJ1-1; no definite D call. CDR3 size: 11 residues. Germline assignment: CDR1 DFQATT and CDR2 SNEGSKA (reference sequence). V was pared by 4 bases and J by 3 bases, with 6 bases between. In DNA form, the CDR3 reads TGCAGTGCTACAGACGACACTGAAGCTTTCTTT. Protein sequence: CSATDDTEAFF.

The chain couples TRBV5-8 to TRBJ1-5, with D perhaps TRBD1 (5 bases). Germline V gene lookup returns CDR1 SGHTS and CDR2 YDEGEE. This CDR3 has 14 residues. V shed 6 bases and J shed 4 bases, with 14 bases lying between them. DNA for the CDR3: TGTGCCAGCACCCCTTTGGGGGGGAATCAGCCCCAGCATTTT. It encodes CASTPLGGNQPQHF.